Listed here is a single TCR beta chain. CDR1 and CDR2 from the germline V gene are MGHDK and SYGVNS. After removal of 3 bases from V and 7 bases from J, the junction contained 14 bases not matched to a gene. This CDR3 is 18 amino acids long. Under the authors' procedure: By means of reference gene primer amplification, nucleated cell counts were estimated. Generated by immunoSEQ multiplex PCR, the TCRdb table keeps only in-frame clones and is missing some. V and J calls and clone size are given by that table; D and trimming were obtained from the DNA. This table has around 320,000 clones, roughly nine tenths appearing once. This sample was taken from a study of blood T cell repertoires in COVID-19. Study-wide background: COVID-19 samples, acute and convalescent, were from the United States, Italy and Spain. In each case, the material was cDNA or gDNA derived from T cells, B-cell-depleted T cells, or PBMCs.

Patients in Seattle were enrolled during active infection, then followed longitudinally. The sample was peripheral blood. The chain has TRBV25-1 and TRBJ1-6, with 8 bases that match TRBD1. This TCR was recovered from a woman aged 25-40 years with COVID-19, enrolled during active disease. CDR3 amino acids: CASSDVPTGAGPNSPLHF. The CDR3 region has the DNA TGTGCCAGCAGTGATGTCCCGACAGGGGCAGGCCCGAATTCACCCCTCCACTTT.